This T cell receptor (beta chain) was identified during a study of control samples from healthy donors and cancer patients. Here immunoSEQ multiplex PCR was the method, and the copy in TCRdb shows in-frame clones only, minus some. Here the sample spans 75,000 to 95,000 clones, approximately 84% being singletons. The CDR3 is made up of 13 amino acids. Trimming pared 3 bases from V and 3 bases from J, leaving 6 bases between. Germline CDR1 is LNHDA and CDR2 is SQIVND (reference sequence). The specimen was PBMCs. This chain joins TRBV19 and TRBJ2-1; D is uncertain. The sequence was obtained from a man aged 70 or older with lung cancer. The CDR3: CASSIGNYNEQFF. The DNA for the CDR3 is TGTGCCAGTAGTATCGGCAACTACAATGAGCAGTTCTTC.